These 9 T cell receptor beta chains were all obtained from the same sample, sequenced in a study of CXCR3-negative and CXCR3-positive naive CD8 T cells. Study results and caveats: TRB CDR3 hydrophobicity was greater in CXCR3-positive naive cells than in CXCR3-negative naive cells.

cDNA libraries for TRB were generated by 5' RACE incorporating UMI labels. TCRdb derives one entry per CDR3 protein from the 5' RACE reads, leaving out DNA. The table lists some 85,000 distinct CDR3 sequences. The antigens of these receptors remain unknown. The sample was naive CXCR3+ CD8+ T cells from blood. Described subset: CD45RO-CCR7+CD27+CD95- naive CD8+ T cells expressing CXCR3 (TNR3+). These receptor sequences come from a human donor in good health. Some clones in this sample may be carry-over from other donors' samples.

CDR3 region: CASSLRSIGYEQFF. V and J are TRBV7-2 and TRBJ2-1. The CDR3 is made up of 14 amino acids. CDR1 and CDR2 from the germline V gene are SGHTA and FQGNSA.

This chain connects TRBV15 to TRBJ1-1; TCRdb's assignment of TRBD1 cannot be checked, as there is no DNA. CDR3 length equals 14 residues. The germline V gene encodes CDR1 LNHNV and CDR2 YYDKDF (reference sequence). This CDR3 is CATSRNRGTTEAFF.

The rearrangement uses TRBV7-9 and TRBJ2-2. Germline lookup yields CDR1 SEHNR and CDR2 FQNEAQ (reference sequence). There are 13 residues in the CDR3. CDR3 region: CASSLGSQGELFF.

The chain is built from TRBV12-3 or TRBV12-4 and TRBJ1-1. The CDR3 extends over 12 amino acids. The CDR3 region is CASSFINTEAFF.

The chain is built from TRBV4-2 and TRBJ1-5. In germline, CDR1 is LGHNA, CDR2 YNFKEQ. This CDR3 is 16 amino acids long. The CDR3 region is CASSPPIQAGGQPQHF.

The gene calls are TRBV5-1 and TRBJ2-7; the D gene TCRdb calls, TRBD2, cannot be checked with no DNA. Germline V gene sequence: CDR1 SGHRS, CDR2 YFSETQ. This CDR3 spans 15 amino acids. The CDR3 reads CASSVAVLGLDEQYF.

The CDR3 loop is CSVDRPDRDEQYF. The chain has TRBV29-1 and TRBJ2-7; TCRdb's D call of TRBD1 is untestable without DNA. This CDR3 has 13 residues. In germline, CDR1 is SQVTM, CDR2 ANQGSEA.

CDR3: CAILGNTGELFF. V and J are TRBV10-3 and TRBJ2-2. The CDR3 extends over 12 amino acids. Germline loops: CDR1 ENHRY, CDR2 SYGVKD.

V gene TRBV19 combines with J gene TRBJ1-1. The germline CDR1 and CDR2 sequences are LNHDA and SQIVND (reference sequence). The CDR3 totals 12 residues. CDR3 residues: CASSVRGTEAFF.